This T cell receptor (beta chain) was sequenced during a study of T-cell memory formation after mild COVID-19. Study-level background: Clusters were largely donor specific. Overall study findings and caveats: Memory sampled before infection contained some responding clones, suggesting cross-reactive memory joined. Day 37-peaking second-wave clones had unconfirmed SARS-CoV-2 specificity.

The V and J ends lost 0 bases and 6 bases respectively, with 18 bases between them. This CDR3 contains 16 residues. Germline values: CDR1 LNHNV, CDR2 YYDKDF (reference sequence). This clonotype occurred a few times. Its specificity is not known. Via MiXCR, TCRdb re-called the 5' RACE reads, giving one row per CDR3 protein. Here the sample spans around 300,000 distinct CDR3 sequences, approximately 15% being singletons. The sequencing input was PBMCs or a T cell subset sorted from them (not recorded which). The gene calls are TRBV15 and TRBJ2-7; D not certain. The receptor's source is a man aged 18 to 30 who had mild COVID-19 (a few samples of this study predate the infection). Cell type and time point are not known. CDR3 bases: TGTGCCACCAGCAGAGATCCGTCGGGCTACGGGTCCGAGCAGTACTTC. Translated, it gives CATSRDPSGYGSEQYF. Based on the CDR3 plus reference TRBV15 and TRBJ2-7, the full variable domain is DAMVIQNPRYQVTQFGKPVTLSCSQTLNHNVMYWYQQKSSQAPKLLFHYYDKDFNNEADTPDNFQSRRPNTSFCFLDIRSPGLGDTAMYLCATSRDPSGYGSEQYFGPGTRLTVT.